The clone carrying this T cell receptor (beta chain) was observed a few times. Its antigen remains unidentified. The data were taken from a study of response to subunit inactivated influenza vaccine. General study results and limits: The authors proposed limited new T cell recruitment per seasonal influenza vaccination.

TCRdb re-called the RT-PCR reads with MiXCR, one entry per CDR3 protein. This repertoire shows 430,000 or so distinct CDR3 sequences, 10% to 11% found once; its top ten account for roughly 12%. The V gene's germline CDR1 is MGHDK and CDR2 SYGVNS. The ends lost 5 bases at V and 5 bases at J; junction bases unmatched: 9. This CDR3 is 15 amino acids long. This material consisted of PBMCs from blood, taken around seven weeks after vaccination. The rearrangement joins TRBV25-1 to TRBJ2-5, with 9 nucleotides matching TRBD1. The receptor's source is a middle-aged man who received an inactivated influenza vaccine. The CDR3 bases are TGTGCCAGCAGTAGCCGGGACAGGGACCGGGAGACCCAGTACTTC. This encodes CASSSRDRDRETQYF. Filled out from reference TRBV25-1 and TRBJ2-5, the complete variable domain reads EADIYQTPRYLVIGTGKKITLECSQTMGHDKMYWYQQDPGMELHLIHYSYGVNSTEKGDLSSESTVSRIRTEHFPLTLESARPSHTSQYLCASSSRDRDRETQYFGPGTRLLVL.